This section outlines one TCR beta chain sequence together with its context. Its antigen is not known. It was RNA transcripts that yielded the amplified TCR beta CDR3 regions. The study used the HTBI primer set for a first-round RT-PCR of the TCR CDR3. TCRdb fed the multiplex PCR reads into MiXCR, producing one record per CDR3 protein. The data show 400,000 to 450,000 distinct CDR3 sequences, roughly 15% seen once. The CDR3 length is 15 residues. V was trimmed by 0 bases and J by 7 bases, leaving 16 bases between them. Germline V lookup: CDR1 SGDLS, CDR2 YYNGEE. The source of the sample is a study of T cells in Graves' hyperthyroidism and ophthalmopathy. Regarding the study as a whole: Blood samples included most of the expanded thyroid clonotypes exceeding 0.001.

Fresh peripheral blood, around 11 ml of it, supplied the PBMCs. Sequenced: blood. The receptor's source is a man aged 18 to 30 with Graves' ophthalmopathy. The rearrangement joins TRBV9 to TRBJ1-2; D is perhaps TRBD1 (5 bases). CDR3 nucleotides: TGTGCCAGCAGCGTAGATGGGACGCCGGGGACTGGCTACACCTTC. It yields the protein CASSVDGTPGTGYTF.